This T cell receptor (beta chain) was found in a study of cytomegalovirus exposure and HLA in healthy donors. Across the whole study: The same platform was used for the roughly 110 validation repertoires as for the roughly 730 first-cohort repertoires, as reported in a later analysis. Study-wide results and limits: Cytomegalovirus association was listed for 150 to 200 TCR beta chains. A few CMV-associated chains proved CMV antigen-specific in vitro.

Clones were sequenced by immunoSEQ multiplex PCR, and TCRdb holds only the in-frame ones, with some missing. The sample has about 250,000 clones; approximately 84% are singletons. The V gene lost 1 base and the J gene lost 0 bases, with 10 bases spanning the gap. Germline assignment: CDR1 MNHEY and CDR2 SVGAGI. The CDR3 is 16 amino acids. The donors belonged to the roughly 120-subject validation cohort, separate from the roughly 700-subject first cohort. A note on this clone: Its antigen is not identified.

The specimen sequenced was PBMCs. The V call is TRBV6-5, the J call TRBJ2-1, with D unclear. This TCR was recovered from a man between 18 and 35 years old in good health and CMV-seropositive. Written as DNA, the CDR3 is TGTGCCAGCAGTTACTACGCGCTTTTCTCCTACAATGAGCAGTTCTTC. Its translation: CASSYYALFSYNEQFF.